The entry below gives a single TCR beta chain sequence along with its context. In germline, CDR1 is LNHDA, CDR2 SQIVND (reference sequence). V shed 3 bases and J shed 1 base, with 10 bases lying between them. This CDR3 spans 16 amino acids. This sample is drawn from a study of blood T cell repertoires in COVID-19. Only in-frame clones appear in the TCRdb table, and some are missing; sequencing was by immunoSEQ multiplex PCR. The table records under 300,000 clones, 75% to 95% of them present only once. The chain uses TRBV19 and TRBJ2-6; D uncertain. This TCR was recovered from a woman aged 18-29 years who had recovered from COVID-19. The specimen was PBMCs or T cells enriched from blood (not recorded which). CDR3 region: CASSIRRASGANVLTF. In DNA, the CDR3 is TGTGCCAGTAGTATTAGGAGAGCTTCTGGGGCCAACGTCCTGACTTTC.